The 2 T cell receptor beta chains below all came from one sample that was sequenced in a study of OX40 agonist ivuxolimab in advanced cancers. Clones were read by immunoSEQ multiplex PCR, and TCRdb kept only the in-frame ones, dropping some. The sample consists of around 66,000 clones, around 87% of them appearing once. This sample comprised CD4+ or CD8+ T cells sorted from blood, obtained in a trial of the OX40 agonist ivuxolimab. Every receptor here comes from an adult with an advanced solid tumor such as melanoma, head and neck, liver or kidney cancer.

This chain uses TRBV5-8 with TRBJ2-1; D is unclear. The CDR3 covers 13 residues. CDR1 and CDR2 from the germline V gene are SGHTS and YDEGEE. V was shortened by 0 bases and J by 8 bases, with 9 bases between the two germline ends. CDR3 amino acids: CASSLGAEDEQFF. CDR3 sequence (DNA): TGTGCCAGCAGCTTGGGGGCAGAGGATGAGCAGTTCTTC.

The CDR3 spells CASRPRQGSEQYF. The CDR3 DNA is TGTGCCAGCCGTCCGCGACAGGGGAGCGAGCAGTACTTC. The chain joins TRBV6-6 to TRBJ2-7; TRBD1 aligns across 8 bases. CDR1 and CDR2 from the germline V gene are MNHNY and SVGAGI (reference sequence). The CDR3 extends over 13 amino acids. V dropped 8 bases and J dropped 6; count of bases not matched to a gene: 9.